The 11 T cell receptor beta chains listed next were all sequenced from one sample in a study of T cells after yellow fever vaccination. One entry per CDR3 protein results from TCRdb running MiXCR on the 5' RACE reads. The sample yields 200,000 to 300,000 distinct CDR3 sequences, more than 3.5% seen once. The sequenced sample was PBMCs, obtained 15 days after the yellow fever booster vaccination. The source is a man aged 18 to 35 who received the YFV17D yellow fever vaccine.

This clonotype was detected ten times or more. The V call is TRBV9, the J call TRBJ2-4; D is ambiguous. CDR1 is SGDLS, CDR2 YYNGEE, per germline. V was pared by 0 bases and J by 8 bases, with 15 bases between. The CDR3 runs 15 residues. The CDR3: CASSVASQGGDIQYF. In DNA form, the CDR3 reads TGTGCCAGCAGCGTAGCGTCTCAAGGTGGTGACATTCAGTACTTC.

In this sample, this clonotype turned up many times. The chain uses TRBV7-2 and TRBJ2-2; D remains unclear. V shed 1 base and J shed 6 bases, with 21 bases lying between them. There are 18 residues in the CDR3. The germline V gene has CDR1 SGHTA and CDR2 FQGNSA. This chain's CDR3 is CASSLGVMRNLGAGELFF. CDR3 in DNA: TGTGCCAGCAGCTTAGGCGTTATGAGGAATTTAGGCGCCGGGGAGCTGTTTTTT. The full variable domain, in which reference TRBV7-2 and TRBJ2-2 provide the parts outside the CDR3, is GAGVSQSPSNKVTEKGKDVELRCDPISGHTALYWYRQSLGQGLEFLIYFQGNSAPDKSGLPSDRFSAERTGGSVSTLTIQRTQQEDSAVYLCASSLGVMRNLGAGELFFGEGSRLTVL.

Ten or more counts support this clonotype. This chain uses TRBV27 with TRBJ2-1, with 11 bases that match TRBD1. Trimming removed 4 bases from V and 7 bases from J; junction bases left unmatched: 6. Germline CDR1 MNHEY, CDR2 SMNVEV (reference sequence). The CDR3 length is 15 residues. CDR3 in amino acids: CASSYGTGGLNEQFF. DNA for the CDR3: TGTGCCAGCAGTTACGGGACAGGGGGGTTAAATGAGCAGTTCTTC.

At least ten counts were recorded for this clonotype. This chain uses TRBV4-1 with TRBJ1-1; TRBD1 might be the D (5 bases). The CDR3 covers 16 residues. Per the germline V gene, CDR1 is MGHRA and CDR2 is YSYEKL. V was trimmed by 0 bases and J by 0 bases, leaving 11 bases between them. Here the CDR3 DNA reads TGCGCCAGCAGCCAAGATCTAGGCAGGGTGAACACTGAAGCTTTCTTT. Its translation: CASSQDLGRVNTEAFF.

This clonotype was seen ten or more times. This chain links TRBV29-1 with TRBJ2-5; 10 nucleotides agree with TRBD2. Germline V CDR1 and CDR2: SQVTM, ANQGSEA. The CDR3 runs to 14 residues. V lost 2 bases to trimming and J lost 2 bases; unmatched junction nucleotides: 2. The CDR3 loop is CSVELAGVQETQYF. CDR3 nucleotide sequence: TGCAGCGTTGAACTAGCGGGGGTACAAGAGACCCAGTACTTC.

This clonotype has ten or more counts. The chain joins TRBV27 to TRBJ1-5; D gene ambiguous. Germline CDR1 reads MNHEY; CDR2 reads SMNVEV (reference sequence). CDR3 size: 13 residues. V was shortened by 6 bases and J by 6 bases, with 12 bases between the two germline ends. The CDR3 region is CASSLYTGQPQHF. CDR3 DNA sequence: TGTGCCAGCAGCCTGTATACGGGTCAGCCCCAGCATTTT.

This clonotype showed up many times. The J gene is TRBJ1-5, the V gene TRBV6-2 or TRBV6-3; TRBD1 agrees at 8 bases. With V trimmed by 7 bases and J by 1 base, 9 bases remained unmatched. Germline V CDR1 and CDR2: MNHEY, SVGEGT. The CDR3 sequence is 16 residues long. The CDR3 bases are TGTGCCAGCACCCGTTATAGGGACAGGAGCAATCAGCCCCAGCATTTT. Encoded protein: CASTRYRDRSNQPQHF.

The sample holds many counts of this clonotype. The rearrangement links TRBV20-1 to TRBJ1-3, with D possibly matching TRBD1 (6 bases). CDR1 DFQATT and CDR2 SNEGSKA come from the germline V gene (reference sequence). Trimming pared 3 bases from V and 3 bases from J, leaving 12 bases between. This CDR3 has 14 residues. CDR3 sequence reads: CSASAQGIGNTIYF. CDR3 coding DNA: TGCAGTGCTAGCGCACAGGGTATTGGAAACACCATATATTTT.

This clonotype was detected only a few times. The genes are TRBV19 and TRBJ1-1, with D unresolved. In germline, CDR1 is LNHDA, CDR2 SQIVND (reference sequence). The CDR3 runs to 14 residues. Trimming took 4 bases from V and 3 from J, leaving 12 bases between them. In nucleotides, the CDR3 is TGTGCCAGTAGTAAAGTGGCAGGTTACACTGAAGCTTTCTTT. This translates into CASSKVAGYTEAFF.

This clonotype was counted ten times or more. The chain combines TRBV19 with TRBJ2-7; maybe TRBD1 (5 bases). CDR3 length equals 14 residues. From germline, CDR1 is LNHDA and CDR2 SQIVND (reference sequence). Trimming stripped 6 bases from V and 5 bases from J, with 17 bases between. CDR3 coding DNA: TGTGCCAGTAGAAGAGTAGGCAGGGATGACGAGCAGTACTTC. This encodes CASRRVGRDDEQYF.

At least ten counts were recorded for this clonotype. CDR3 protein: CSDTPPTGGTDTQYF. The CDR3 DNA sequence: TGCAGCGACACACCTCCGACAGGGGGCACAGATACGCAGTATTTT. The rearrangement uses TRBV29-1 and TRBJ2-3; TRBD1 matches 8 bases. J was trimmed by 1 base and V by 7 bases; bases with no gene match: 10. CDR1 is SQVTM and CDR2 is ANQGSEA in the germline V gene. This CDR3 region has 15 residues.